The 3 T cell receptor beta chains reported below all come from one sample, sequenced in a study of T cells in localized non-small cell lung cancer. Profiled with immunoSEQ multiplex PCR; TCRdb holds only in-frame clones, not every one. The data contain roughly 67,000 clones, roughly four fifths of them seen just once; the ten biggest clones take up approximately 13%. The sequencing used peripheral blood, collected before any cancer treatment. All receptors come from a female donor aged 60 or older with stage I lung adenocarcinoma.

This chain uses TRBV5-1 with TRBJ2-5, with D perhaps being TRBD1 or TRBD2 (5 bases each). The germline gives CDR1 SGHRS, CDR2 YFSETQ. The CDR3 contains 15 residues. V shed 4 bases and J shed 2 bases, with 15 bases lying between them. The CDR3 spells CASSPSSRAQETQYF. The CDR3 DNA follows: TGCGCCAGCAGCCCATCTAGCAGGGCTCAAGAGACCCAGTACTTC.

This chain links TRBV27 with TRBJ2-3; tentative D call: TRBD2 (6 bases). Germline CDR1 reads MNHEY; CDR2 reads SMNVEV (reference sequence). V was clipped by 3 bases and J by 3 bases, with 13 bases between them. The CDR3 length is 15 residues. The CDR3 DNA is TGTGCCAGCAGTTTTAAGGCAGGGAGGACAGATACGCAGTATTTT. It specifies CASSFKAGRTDTQYF.

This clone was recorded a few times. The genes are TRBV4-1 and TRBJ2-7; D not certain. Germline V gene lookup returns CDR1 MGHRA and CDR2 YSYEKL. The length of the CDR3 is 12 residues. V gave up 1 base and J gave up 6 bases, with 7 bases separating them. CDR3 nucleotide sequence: TGCGCCAGCAGCCAAGTCATGGGCGAGCAGTACTTC. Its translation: CASSQVMGEQYF.